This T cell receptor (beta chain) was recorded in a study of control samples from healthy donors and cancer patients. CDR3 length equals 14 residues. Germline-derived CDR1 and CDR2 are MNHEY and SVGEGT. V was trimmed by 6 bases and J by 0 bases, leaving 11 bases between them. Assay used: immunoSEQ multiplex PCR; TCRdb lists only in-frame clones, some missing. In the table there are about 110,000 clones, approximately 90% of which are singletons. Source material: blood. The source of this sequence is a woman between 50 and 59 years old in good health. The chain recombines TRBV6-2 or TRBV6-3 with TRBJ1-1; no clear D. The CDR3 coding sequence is TGTGCCAGCAGGCCTTATTGGGTGAACACTGAAGCTTTCTTT. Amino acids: CASRPYWVNTEAFF.